Following are 14 T cell receptor beta chains from one sample sequenced in a study of T cell responses to AZD1222 COVID-19 vaccine. This table comes from immunoSEQ multiplex PCR, and its TCRdb copy is limited to in-frame clones, with some not included. The sample contains roughly 190,000 clones, approximately 93% of which appear only once. Sequences were derived from peripheral blood, sampled on day 0 of AZD1222 vaccination. These receptors all stem from an adult in good health.

The rearrangement links TRBV9 to TRBJ1-1; unclear D gene. This CDR3 has 15 residues. CDR1 and CDR2 from the germline V gene are SGDLS and YYNGEE. Between the trimmed V and J ends, which lost 0 bases and 6 bases, there was a span of 15 bases. The CDR3 loop reads CASSVGPPGTAEAFF. DNA for the CDR3: TGTGCCAGCAGCGTAGGACCCCCTGGTACGGCTGAAGCTTTCTTT.

This rearrangement joins TRBV6-5 to TRBJ1-1; D possibly corresponds to TRBD1 (6 bases). Trimming shortened V by 10 bases and J by 10 bases, and 19 bases separated the two germline ends. The germline gives CDR1 MNHEY, CDR2 SVGAGI. CDR3 length: 12 amino acids. CDR3 sequence (DNA): TGTGCCACTTATCAGAGGGGGGGGCGAGCTTTCTTT. It yields the protein CATYQRGGRAFF.

The chain's CDR3 is CASRAVGYGYTF. The CDR3 DNA follows: TGTGCCAGCAGGGCGGTTGGGTATGGCTACACCTTC. The chain combines TRBV5-8 with TRBJ1-2; D gene unclear. Germline CDR1 SGHTS, CDR2 YDEGEE. The CDR3 runs to 12 residues. The V end lost 5 bases, the J end lost 5 bases, and 10 bases lay between the germline ends.

This clone was detected once. The V gene is TRBV6-6, the J gene TRBJ2-1, with 12 bases identical to TRBD1. This CDR3 is built from 17 residues. In germline, CDR1 is MNHNY, CDR2 SVGAGI (reference sequence). J lost 7 bases, V lost 5 bases, and 12 bases had no gene match. The CDR3 loop is CASSPQPGQGARNEQFF. CDR3 in DNA: TGTGCCAGCAGTCCCCAGCCGGGACAGGGGGCGCGGAATGAGCAGTTCTTC.

The rearrangement joins TRBV9 to TRBJ2-6, with D perhaps TRBD2 (5 bases). The germline CDR1 and CDR2 sequences are SGDLS and YYNGEE. CDR3 length equals 17 residues. V was clipped by 3 bases and J by 5 bases, with 18 bases between them. CDR3 sequence: CASSGSGKPQRANVLTF. The CDR3, as DNA: TGTGCCAGCAGCGGTTCCGGGAAACCTCAGAGGGCCAACGTCCTGACTTTC.

The chain couples TRBV5-1 to TRBJ1-1; a possible D gene is TRBD1 (6 bases). V lost 4 bases to trimming and J lost 1 base, with 14 bases between them. The CDR3 runs to 15 residues. Germline V gives CDR1 SGHRS, CDR2 YFSETQ. CDR3 region: CASSLPRGQNTEAFF. The CDR3 region has the DNA TGCGCCAGCAGCCTCCCTCGGGGACAGAACACTGAAGCTTTCTTT.

CDR3 residues: CASSPSSAGGPSTDTQYF. Written as DNA, the CDR3 is TGTGCCAGCTCACCCTCAAGTGCGGGAGGACCGAGCACAGATACGCAGTATTTT. V and J are TRBV18 and TRBJ2-3; 8 bases align to TRBD2. V gave up 3 bases and J gave up 0 bases; unmatched junction bases: 11. The CDR3 is made up of 18 amino acids. In germline, CDR1 is KGHSH, CDR2 LQKENI. Full variable domain (outside the CDR3, taken from reference TRBV18 and TRBJ2-3): NAGVMQNPRHLVRRRGQEARLRCSPMKGHSHVYWYRQLPEEGLKFMVYLQKENIIDESGMPKERFSAEFPKEGPSILRIQQVVRGDSAAYFCASSPSSAGGPSTDTQYFGPGTRLTVL.

The rearrangement links TRBV5-1 to TRBJ1-2; TRBD1 matches at 8 bases. Unmatched junction bases numbered 12, after V lost 4 bases and J lost 10 bases. The germline V gene encodes CDR1 SGHRS and CDR2 YFSETQ. This CDR3 region has 14 residues. CDR3 DNA: TGCGCCAGCAGCGGCGGGACAGGCAGCCTCGTCTACACCTTC. This gives the protein CASSGGTGSLVYTF.

This clone is a singleton in its sample. CDR3 amino acids: CASSPAGGGTGDIYEQYF. The CDR3 DNA sequence: TGTGCCAGCAGCCCAGCCGGGGGTGGGACAGGGGATATCTACGAGCAGTACTTC. This sequence joins TRBV4-2 and TRBJ2-7; 10 bases are a match to TRBD1. Germline V gene data show CDR1 as LGHNA and CDR2 as YNFKEQ. Unmatched junction bases numbered 15, after V lost 4 bases and J lost 3 bases. The CDR3 length is 18 residues.

This clone has only one observation. J is TRBJ2-5 and V is TRBV3-1 (or the pseudogene TRBV3-2); 10 bases match TRBD1. Per the germline V gene, CDR1 is LGHDT and CDR2 is YNNKEL (reference sequence). The J segment lost 4 bases and the V segment lost 4 bases, leaving 0 bases of the junction unmatched. This CDR3 spans 13 amino acids. DNA of the CDR3: TGTGCCAGCAGCCGGGACAGGGGAGAGACCCAGTACTTC. This gives the protein CASSRDRGETQYF.

The chain joins TRBV18 to TRBJ1-5; 8 bases are a match to TRBD1. Germline-derived CDR1 and CDR2 are KGHSH and LQKENI. There are 16 residues in the CDR3. J gave up 6 bases and V 2 bases, and 9 bases lay outside the gene matches. In DNA, the CDR3 is TGTGCCAGCTCACCAGGTCAGGGGGCGCTTGGTCAGCCCCAGCATTTT. Translation gives CASSPGQGALGQPQHF.

The chain links TRBV6-2 or TRBV6-3 to TRBJ2-3, with D unresolved. In germline, CDR1 is MNHEY, CDR2 SVGEGT. Trimming shortened V by 2 bases and J by 7 bases, and 13 bases separated the two germline ends. The CDR3 runs to 14 residues. The CDR3: CASSYDPIRNTQYF. The CDR3 DNA follows: TGTGCCAGCAGTTACGACCCGATAAGGAATACGCAGTATTTT.

The chain uses TRBV10-1 and TRBJ1-5, with a tentative D call TRBD1 (6 bases). The germline CDR1 and CDR2 sequences are WNHNN and SYGVQD (reference sequence). V lost 11 bases and J lost 4, with 18 bases in between. The CDR3 contains 14 residues. The CDR3 region is CASSDGQGNQPQHF. DNA for the CDR3: TGCGCCTCCAGTGATGGTCAGGGGAATCAGCCCCAGCATTTT.

This clone was recorded only once. The chain joins TRBV7-9 to TRBJ1-1; no reliable D call. From germline, CDR1 is SEHNR and CDR2 FQNEAQ (reference sequence). Trimming took off 2 bases at V and 3 bases at J, with 13 bases between the two ends. This CDR3 comprises 15 residues. The CDR3 is CASSLSQGRDTEAFF. As DNA, the CDR3 is TGTGCCAGCAGCTTATCCCAAGGGAGGGACACTGAAGCTTTCTTT. The whole variable domain, filled in from reference TRBV7-9 and TRBJ1-1, reads DTGVSQNPRHKITKRGQNVTFRCDPISEHNRLYWYRQTLGQGPEFLTYFQNEAQLEKSRLLSDRFSAERPKGSFSTLEIQRTEQGDSAMYLCASSLSQGRDTEAFFGQGTRLTVV.